A selection of T cell receptor beta chains follows, all from one sample in a study of identical twins. MiXCR was run by TCRdb on the 5' RACE reads, yielding one entry per CDR3 protein. The sample carries around 530,000 distinct CDR3 sequences, approximately 16% recorded once. This sample was shared with a second study, whose subject was yellow fever vaccine responses in identical twins.

Input material: CD4+ T cells sorted from blood. Source of these receptors: a woman under 30 in good health. CDR3s include the opening cysteine and the closing phenylalanine or tryptophan. D genes are given only for firm matches. Some rows mark clone size as missing; the rest say once, few, many or name a class of expanded clone.

d_call: TRBD2
j_call: TRBJ2-2
clone_size: -
cdr3_length: 19
v_call: TRBV11-2
cdr3_aa: CASSLDSGLAGGSTGELFF
cdr3_nt: TGTGCCAGCAGCTTAGATTCCGGACTAGCGGGGGGATCCACCGGGGAGCTGTTTTTT

d_call: -
j_call: TRBJ2-1
clone_size: many
cdr3_length: 15
v_call: TRBV5-1
cdr3_aa: CASSPGDFSYNEQFF
cdr3_nt: TGCGCCAGCAGCCCGGGGGACTTCTCCTACAATGAGCAGTTCTTC

d_call: TRBD2
j_call: TRBJ2-1
clone_size: many
cdr3_length: 16
v_call: TRBV11-2
cdr3_aa: CASSLLGLAGGNEQFF
cdr3_nt: TGTGCCAGCAGCCTCTTGGGACTAGCGGGAGGGAATGAGCAGTTCTTC

d_call: TRBD2
j_call: TRBJ2-7
clone_size: -
cdr3_length: 16
v_call: TRBV3-1
cdr3_aa: CASSRTRLAGDHEQYF
cdr3_nt: TGTGCCAGCAGCCGGACTAGATTAGCGGGAGATCACGAGCAGTACTTC

d_call: TRBD2
j_call: TRBJ2-1
clone_size: -
cdr3_length: 19
v_call: TRBV27
cdr3_aa: CASSLSGYFFSGQYNEQFF
cdr3_nt: TGTGCCAGCAGTTTATCGGGGTATTTTTTTAGCGGGCAATACAATGAGCAGTTCTTC

d_call: -
j_call: TRBJ1-1
clone_size: -
cdr3_length: 12
v_call: TRBV20-1
cdr3_aa: CSANKDPAGAFF
cdr3_nt: TGCAGTGCAAATAAAGATCCCGCTGGGGCTTTCTTT

d_call: -
j_call: TRBJ2-6
clone_size: few
cdr3_length: 17
v_call: TRBV29-1
cdr3_aa: CSVDGQGGYSGANVLTF
cdr3_nt: TGCAGCGTTGACGGGCAGGGGGGTTACTCTGGGGCCAACGTCCTGACTTTC

d_call: -
j_call: TRBJ2-1
clone_size: -
cdr3_length: 16
v_call: TRBV27
cdr3_aa: CASSFREPVSYNEQFF
cdr3_nt: TGTGCCAGCAGTTTCAGGGAGCCAGTTTCCTACAATGAGCAGTTCTTC

d_call: -
j_call: TRBJ2-2
clone_size: -
cdr3_length: 17
v_call: TRBV27
cdr3_aa: CASNPSGVLRNTGELFF
cdr3_nt: TGTGCCAGCAACCCCTCGGGGGTTCTGAGAAACACCGGGGAGCTGTTTTTT

d_call: TRBD1
j_call: TRBJ2-5
clone_size: -
cdr3_length: 15
v_call: TRBV7-9
cdr3_aa: CASSKGQVVQETQYF
cdr3_nt: TGTGCCAGCAGCAAGGGACAGGTCGTACAAGAGACCCAGTACTTC

d_call: TRBD2
j_call: TRBJ2-1
clone_size: -
cdr3_length: 19
v_call: TRBV5-6
cdr3_aa: CASSRELAGGPSSYNEQLF
cdr3_nt: TGTGCCAGCAGCAGAGAACTAGCGGGGGGCCCGAGCTCCTACAATGAGCAGCTCTTC

d_call: -
j_call: TRBJ2-5
clone_size: -
cdr3_length: 13
v_call: TRBV29-1
cdr3_aa: CSVLPGGAETQYF
cdr3_nt: TGCAGCGTCCTCCCGGGGGGCGCGGAGACCCAGTACTTC

d_call: TRBD2
j_call: TRBJ2-2
clone_size: -
cdr3_length: 15
v_call: TRBV28
cdr3_aa: CASSAGGANTGELFF
cdr3_nt: TGTGCCAGCAGTGCGGGGGGGGCGAACACCGGGGAGCTGTTTTTT

d_call: TRBD1
j_call: TRBJ2-5
clone_size: -
cdr3_length: 15
v_call: TRBV5-1
cdr3_aa: CASSLGQGFQETQYF
cdr3_nt: TGCGCCAGCAGCTTGGGACAGGGGTTCCAAGAGACCCAGTACTTC

d_call: -
j_call: TRBJ2-1
clone_size: few
cdr3_length: 11
v_call: TRBV7-9
cdr3_aa: CASSLLEEQFF
cdr3_nt: TGTGCCAGCAGCTTGCTGGAAGAGCAGTTCTTC

d_call: TRBD1
j_call: TRBJ1-5
clone_size: many
cdr3_length: 14
v_call: TRBV6-5
cdr3_aa: CASSYWAGGQPQHF
cdr3_nt: TGTGCCAGCAGTTACTGGGCAGGGGGTCAGCCCCAGCATTTT

d_call: -
j_call: TRBJ1-5
clone_size: few
cdr3_length: 13
v_call: TRBV3-1
cdr3_aa: CASSQGGYQPQHF
cdr3_nt: TGTGCCAGCAGCCAAGGGGGATATCAGCCCCAGCATTTT

d_call: -
j_call: TRBJ2-3
clone_size: -
cdr3_length: 15
v_call: TRBV12-3/TRBV12-4
cdr3_aa: CASSPRTTSTDTQYF
cdr3_nt: TGTGCCAGCAGTCCCCGGACAACTAGCACAGATACGCAGTATTTT

d_call: -
j_call: TRBJ1-2
clone_size: few
cdr3_length: 15
v_call: TRBV7-2
cdr3_aa: CASSKTGTAVYGYTF
cdr3_nt: TGTGCCAGCAGCAAAACCGGGACGGCGGTCTATGGCTACACCTTC

d_call: -
j_call: TRBJ2-4
clone_size: few
cdr3_length: 13
v_call: TRBV6-5
cdr3_aa: CASSYSRVGIQYF
cdr3_nt: TGTGCCAGCAGTTACTCCAGGGTTGGCATTCAGTACTTC

d_call: -
j_call: TRBJ2-5
clone_size: few
cdr3_length: 17
v_call: TRBV10-3
cdr3_aa: CAISDVVSEKHEETQYF
cdr3_nt: TGTGCCATCAGTGACGTAGTGAGTGAGAAGCACGAAGAGACCCAGTACTTC

d_call: -
j_call: TRBJ2-1
clone_size: few
cdr3_length: 14
v_call: TRBV10-3
cdr3_aa: CAISELATMNEQFF
cdr3_nt: TGTGCCATCAGTGAGCTAGCGACCATGAATGAGCAGTTCTTC

d_call: -
j_call: TRBJ2-1
clone_size: -
cdr3_length: 15
v_call: TRBV3-1
cdr3_aa: CASSPISRGASEQFF
cdr3_nt: TGTGCCAGCAGCCCTATCTCAAGGGGGGCCAGTGAGCAGTTCTTC

d_call: -
j_call: TRBJ2-1
clone_size: many
cdr3_length: 16
v_call: TRBV4-2
cdr3_aa: CASSHPVGGLYNEQFF
cdr3_nt: TGTGCCAGCAGCCACCCGGTAGGAGGGCTATACAATGAGCAGTTCTTC

d_call: TRBD2
j_call: TRBJ2-5
clone_size: few
cdr3_length: 15
v_call: TRBV5-1
cdr3_aa: CASLLGTSGQETQYF
cdr3_nt: TGCGCCAGCCTTTTGGGGACTAGCGGGCAAGAGACCCAGTACTTC

d_call: -
j_call: TRBJ2-3
clone_size: -
cdr3_length: 12
v_call: TRBV28
cdr3_aa: CASTAFRDTQYF
cdr3_nt: TGTGCCAGCACCGCCTTTAGGGATACGCAGTATTTT

d_call: -
j_call: TRBJ1-1
clone_size: many
cdr3_length: 11
v_call: TRBV6-1
cdr3_aa: CASRLQGEAFF
cdr3_nt: TGTGCCAGCAGATTACAGGGAGAAGCTTTCTTT

d_call: -
j_call: TRBJ2-1
clone_size: few
cdr3_length: 14
v_call: TRBV29-1
cdr3_aa: CSGRAGSSYNEQFF
cdr3_nt: TGCAGCGGCCGGGCCGGCTCCTCCTACAATGAGCAGTTCTTC

d_call: -
j_call: TRBJ2-1
clone_size: few
cdr3_length: 15
v_call: TRBV12-3/TRBV12-4
cdr3_aa: CASSPRGSSSNEQFF
cdr3_nt: TGTGCCAGCAGCCCCAGGGGATCATCATCAAATGAGCAGTTCTTC

d_call: -
j_call: TRBJ2-1
clone_size: -
cdr3_length: 13
v_call: TRBV2
cdr3_aa: CASSAFPPGLKFF
cdr3_nt: TGTGCCAGCAGTGCATTTCCACCGGGACTGAAGTTCTTC

d_call: -
j_call: TRBJ2-1
clone_size: few
cdr3_length: 15
v_call: TRBV7-9
cdr3_aa: CASSQGGQLNNEQFF
cdr3_nt: TGTGCCAGCAGCCAGGGTGGCCAGCTTAACAATGAGCAGTTCTTC

d_call: -
j_call: TRBJ2-7
clone_size: few
cdr3_length: 15
v_call: TRBV6-5
cdr3_aa: CASSYSTQGSYEQYF
cdr3_nt: TGTGCCAGCAGTTACTCCACGCAGGGCTCCTACGAGCAGTACTTC